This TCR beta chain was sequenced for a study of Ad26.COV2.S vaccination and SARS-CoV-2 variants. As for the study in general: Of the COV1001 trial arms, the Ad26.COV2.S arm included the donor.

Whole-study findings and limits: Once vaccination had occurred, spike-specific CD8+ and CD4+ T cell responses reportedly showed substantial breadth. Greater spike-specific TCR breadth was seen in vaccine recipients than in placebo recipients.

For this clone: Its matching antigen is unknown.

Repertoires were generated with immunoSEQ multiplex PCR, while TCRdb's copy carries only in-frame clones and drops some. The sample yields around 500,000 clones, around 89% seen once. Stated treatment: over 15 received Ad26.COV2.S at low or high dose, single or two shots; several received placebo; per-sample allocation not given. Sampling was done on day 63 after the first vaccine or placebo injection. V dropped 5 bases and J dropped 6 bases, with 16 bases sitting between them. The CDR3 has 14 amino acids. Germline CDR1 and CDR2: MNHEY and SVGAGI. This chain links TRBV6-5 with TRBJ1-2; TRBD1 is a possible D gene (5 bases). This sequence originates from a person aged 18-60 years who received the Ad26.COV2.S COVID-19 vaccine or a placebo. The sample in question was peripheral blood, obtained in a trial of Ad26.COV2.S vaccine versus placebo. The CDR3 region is CASSHQGVRHGYTF. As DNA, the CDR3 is TGTGCCAGCAGTCACCAGGGAGTTCGTCATGGCTACACCTTC.